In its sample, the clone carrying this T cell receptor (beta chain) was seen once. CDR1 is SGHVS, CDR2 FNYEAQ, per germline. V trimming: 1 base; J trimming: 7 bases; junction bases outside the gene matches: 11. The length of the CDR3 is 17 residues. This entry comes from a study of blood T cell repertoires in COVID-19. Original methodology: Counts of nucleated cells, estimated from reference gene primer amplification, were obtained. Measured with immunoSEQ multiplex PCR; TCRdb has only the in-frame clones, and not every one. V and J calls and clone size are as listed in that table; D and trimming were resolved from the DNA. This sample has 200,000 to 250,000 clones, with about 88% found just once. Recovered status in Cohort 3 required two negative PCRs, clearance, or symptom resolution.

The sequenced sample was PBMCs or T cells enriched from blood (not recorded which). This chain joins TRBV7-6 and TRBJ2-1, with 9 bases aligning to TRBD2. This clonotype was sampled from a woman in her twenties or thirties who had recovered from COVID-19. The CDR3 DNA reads TGTGCCAGCAGCTTAGGAGGTGGGCTAGCGGGGAAGAATGAGCAGTTCTTC. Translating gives CASSLGGGLAGKNEQFF. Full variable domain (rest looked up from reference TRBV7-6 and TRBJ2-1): GAGVSQSPRYKVTKRGQDVALRCDPISGHVSLYWYRQALGQGPEFLTYFNYEAQQDKSGLPNDRFSAERPEGSISTLTIQRTEQRDSAMYRCASSLGGGLAGKNEQFFGPGTRLTVL.